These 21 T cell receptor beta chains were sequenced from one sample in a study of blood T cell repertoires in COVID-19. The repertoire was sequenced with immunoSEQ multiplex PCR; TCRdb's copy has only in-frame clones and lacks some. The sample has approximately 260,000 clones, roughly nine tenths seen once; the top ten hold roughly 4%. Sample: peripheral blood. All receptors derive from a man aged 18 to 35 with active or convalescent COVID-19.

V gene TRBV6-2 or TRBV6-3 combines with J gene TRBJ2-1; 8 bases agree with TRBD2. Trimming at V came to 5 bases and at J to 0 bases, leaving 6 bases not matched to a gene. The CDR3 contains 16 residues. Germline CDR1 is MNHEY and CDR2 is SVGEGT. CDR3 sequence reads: CASSNLAGLSYNEQFF. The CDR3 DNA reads TGTGCCAGCAGTAATTTAGCGGGACTCTCCTACAATGAGCAGTTCTTC.

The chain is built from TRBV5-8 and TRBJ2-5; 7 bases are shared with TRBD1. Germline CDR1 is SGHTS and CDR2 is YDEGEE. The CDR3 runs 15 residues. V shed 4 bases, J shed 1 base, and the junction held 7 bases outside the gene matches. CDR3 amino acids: CASSQRTGVQETQYF. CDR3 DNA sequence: TGTGCCAGCAGCCAGAGGACAGGCGTCCAAGAGACCCAGTACTTC.

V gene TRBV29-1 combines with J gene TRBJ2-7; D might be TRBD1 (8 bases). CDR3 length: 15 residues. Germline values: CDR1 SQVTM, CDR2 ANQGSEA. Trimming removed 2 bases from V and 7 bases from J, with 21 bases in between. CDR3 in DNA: TGCAGCGTTGAATCGGGAGGCCAGGGGGCGCGGGAGCAGTACTTC. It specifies CSVESGGQGAREQYF.

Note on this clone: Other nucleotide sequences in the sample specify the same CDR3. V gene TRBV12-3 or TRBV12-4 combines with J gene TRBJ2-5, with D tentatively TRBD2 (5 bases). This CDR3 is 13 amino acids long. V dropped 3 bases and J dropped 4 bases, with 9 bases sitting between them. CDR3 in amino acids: CASSFPSGETQYF. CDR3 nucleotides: TGTGCCAGCAGTTTCCCCAGCGGAGAGACCCAGTACTTC.

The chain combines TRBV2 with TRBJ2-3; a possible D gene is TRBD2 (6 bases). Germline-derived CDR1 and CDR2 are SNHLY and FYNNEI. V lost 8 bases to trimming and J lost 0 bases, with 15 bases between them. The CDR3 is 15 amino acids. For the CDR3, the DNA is TGTGCCAGCGTAAGGACTAAGTGGAGCACAGATACGCAGTATTTT. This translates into CASVRTKWSTDTQYF. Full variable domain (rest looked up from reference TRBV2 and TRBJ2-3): EPEVTQTPSHQVTQMGQEVILRCVPISNHLYFYWYRQILGQKVEFLVSFYNNEISEKSEIFDDQFSVERPDGSNFTLKIRSTKLEDSAMYFCASVRTKWSTDTQYFGPGTRLTVL.

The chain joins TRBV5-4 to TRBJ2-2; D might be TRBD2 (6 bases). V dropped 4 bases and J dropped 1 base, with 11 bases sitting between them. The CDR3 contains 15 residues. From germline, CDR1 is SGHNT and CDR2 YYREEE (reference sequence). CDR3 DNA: TGTGCCAGCAGCCGGGACTTCCAGAACACCGGGGAGCTGTTTTTT. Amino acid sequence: CASSRDFQNTGELFF.

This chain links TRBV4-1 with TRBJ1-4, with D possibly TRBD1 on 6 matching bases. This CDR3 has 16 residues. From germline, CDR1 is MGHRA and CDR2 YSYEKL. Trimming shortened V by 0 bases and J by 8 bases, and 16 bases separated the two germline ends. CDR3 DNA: TGCGCCAGCAGCCAAGAGAAGACAGGAGTCCGCGAAAAACTGTTTTTT. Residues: CASSQEKTGVREKLFF.

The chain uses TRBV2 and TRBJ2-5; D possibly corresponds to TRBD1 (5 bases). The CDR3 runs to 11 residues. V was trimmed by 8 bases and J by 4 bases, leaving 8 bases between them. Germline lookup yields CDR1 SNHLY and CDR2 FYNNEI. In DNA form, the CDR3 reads TGTGCCAGCTCTCAGGGAGAGACCCAGTACTTC. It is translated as CASSQGETQYF.

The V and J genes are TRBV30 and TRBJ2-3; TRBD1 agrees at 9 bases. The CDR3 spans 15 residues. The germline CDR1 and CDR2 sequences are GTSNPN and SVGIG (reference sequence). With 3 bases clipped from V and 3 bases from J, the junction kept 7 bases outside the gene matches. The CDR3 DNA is TGTGCCTGGAGCGAGGGACAGGGTCAAACAGATACGCAGTATTTT. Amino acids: CAWSEGQGQTDTQYF.

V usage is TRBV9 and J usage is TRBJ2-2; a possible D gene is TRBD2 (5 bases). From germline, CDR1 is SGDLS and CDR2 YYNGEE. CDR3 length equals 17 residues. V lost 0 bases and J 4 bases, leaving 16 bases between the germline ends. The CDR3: CASSVAPGYGFTGELFF. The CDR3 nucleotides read TGTGCCAGCAGCGTAGCCCCGGGGTACGGTTTCACCGGGGAGCTGTTTTTT.

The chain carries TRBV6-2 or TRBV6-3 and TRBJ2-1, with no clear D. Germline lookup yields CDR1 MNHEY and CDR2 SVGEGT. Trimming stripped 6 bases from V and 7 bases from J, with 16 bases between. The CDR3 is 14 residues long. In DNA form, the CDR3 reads TGTGCCAGCAGCGCCCGAGGCGTAGAAAATGAGCAGTTCTTC. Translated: CASSARGVENEQFF.

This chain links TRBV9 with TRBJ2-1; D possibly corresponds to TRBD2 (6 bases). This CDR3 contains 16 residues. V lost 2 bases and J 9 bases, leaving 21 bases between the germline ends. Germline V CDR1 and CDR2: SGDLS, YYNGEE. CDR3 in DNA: TGTGCCAGCAGCGTTCTGTCAGGGTTCCTAGCGAGTGAGCAGTTCTTC. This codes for CASSVLSGFLASEQFF.

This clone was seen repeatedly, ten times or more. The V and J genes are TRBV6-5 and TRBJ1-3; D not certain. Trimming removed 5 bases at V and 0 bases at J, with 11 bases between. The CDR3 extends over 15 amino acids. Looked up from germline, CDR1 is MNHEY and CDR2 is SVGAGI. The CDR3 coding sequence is TGTGCCAGCAGTAGTGACGGGTCCTCTGGAAACACCATATATTTT. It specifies CASSSDGSSGNTIYF.

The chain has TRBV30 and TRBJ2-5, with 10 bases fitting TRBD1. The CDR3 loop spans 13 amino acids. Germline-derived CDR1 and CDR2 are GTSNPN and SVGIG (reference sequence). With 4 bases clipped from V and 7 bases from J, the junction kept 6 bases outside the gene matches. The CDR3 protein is CAWNGRTGGTQYF. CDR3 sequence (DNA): TGTGCCTGGAATGGCCGGACAGGGGGGACCCAGTACTTC.

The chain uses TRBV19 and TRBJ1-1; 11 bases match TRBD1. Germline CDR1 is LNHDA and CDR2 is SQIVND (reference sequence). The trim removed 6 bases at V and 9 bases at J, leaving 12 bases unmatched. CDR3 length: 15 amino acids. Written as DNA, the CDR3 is TGTGCCAGTAGATCGGTGGACAGGGGGCGCGGAAAAGCTTTCTTT. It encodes CASRSVDRGRGKAFF. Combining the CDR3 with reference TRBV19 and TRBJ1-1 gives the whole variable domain DGGITQSPKYLFRKEGQNVTLSCEQNLNHDAMYWYRQDPGQGLRLIYYSQIVNDFQKGDIAEGYSVSREKKESFPLTVTSAQKNPTAFYLCASRSVDRGRGKAFFGQGTRLTVV.

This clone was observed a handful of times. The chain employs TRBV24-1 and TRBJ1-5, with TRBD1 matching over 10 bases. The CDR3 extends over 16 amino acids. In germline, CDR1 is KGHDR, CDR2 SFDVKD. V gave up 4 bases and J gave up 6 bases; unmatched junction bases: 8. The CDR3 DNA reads TGTGCCACCAGTGACGGAGACAGGGGGCTAGGTCAGCCCCAGCATTTT. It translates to CATSDGDRGLGQPQHF.

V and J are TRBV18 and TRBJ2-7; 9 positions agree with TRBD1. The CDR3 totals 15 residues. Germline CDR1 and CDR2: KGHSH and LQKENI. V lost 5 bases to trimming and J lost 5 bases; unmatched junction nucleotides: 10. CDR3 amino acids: CASSTRDRVVNEQYF. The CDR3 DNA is TGTGCCAGCTCAACGCGGGACAGGGTTGTCAACGAGCAGTACTTC.

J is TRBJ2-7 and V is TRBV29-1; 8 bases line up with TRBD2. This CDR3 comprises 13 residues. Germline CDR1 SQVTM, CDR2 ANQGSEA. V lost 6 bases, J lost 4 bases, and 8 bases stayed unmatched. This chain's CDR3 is CSVASTSGYEQYF. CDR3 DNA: TGCAGCGTCGCATCCACTAGCGGATACGAGCAGTACTTC.

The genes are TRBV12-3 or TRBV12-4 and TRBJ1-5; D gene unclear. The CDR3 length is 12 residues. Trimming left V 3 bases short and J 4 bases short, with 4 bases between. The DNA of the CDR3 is TGTGCCAGCAGTTTGAGGAATCAGCCCCAGCATTTT. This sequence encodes CASSLRNQPQHF.

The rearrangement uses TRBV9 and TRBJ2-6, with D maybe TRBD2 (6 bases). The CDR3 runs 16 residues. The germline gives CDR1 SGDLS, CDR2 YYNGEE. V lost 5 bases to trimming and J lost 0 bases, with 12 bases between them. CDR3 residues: CASRKEGTSGANVLTF. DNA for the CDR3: TGTGCCAGCAGGAAGGAGGGGACCTCTGGGGCCAACGTCCTGACTTTC. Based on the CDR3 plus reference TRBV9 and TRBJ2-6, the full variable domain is DSGVTQTPKHLITATGQRVTLRCSPRSGDLSVYWYQQSLDQGLQFLIQYYNGEERAKGNILERFSAQQFPDLHSELNLSSLELGDSALYFCASRKEGTSGANVLTFGAGSRLTVL.

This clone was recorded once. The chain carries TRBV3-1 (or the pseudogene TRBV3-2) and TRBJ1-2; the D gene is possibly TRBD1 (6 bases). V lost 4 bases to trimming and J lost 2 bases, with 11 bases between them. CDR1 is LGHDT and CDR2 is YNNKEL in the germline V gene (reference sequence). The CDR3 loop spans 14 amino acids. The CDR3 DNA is TGTGCCAGCAGCCGGAACGGACAGAACTATGGCTACACCTTC. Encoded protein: CASSRNGQNYGYTF.